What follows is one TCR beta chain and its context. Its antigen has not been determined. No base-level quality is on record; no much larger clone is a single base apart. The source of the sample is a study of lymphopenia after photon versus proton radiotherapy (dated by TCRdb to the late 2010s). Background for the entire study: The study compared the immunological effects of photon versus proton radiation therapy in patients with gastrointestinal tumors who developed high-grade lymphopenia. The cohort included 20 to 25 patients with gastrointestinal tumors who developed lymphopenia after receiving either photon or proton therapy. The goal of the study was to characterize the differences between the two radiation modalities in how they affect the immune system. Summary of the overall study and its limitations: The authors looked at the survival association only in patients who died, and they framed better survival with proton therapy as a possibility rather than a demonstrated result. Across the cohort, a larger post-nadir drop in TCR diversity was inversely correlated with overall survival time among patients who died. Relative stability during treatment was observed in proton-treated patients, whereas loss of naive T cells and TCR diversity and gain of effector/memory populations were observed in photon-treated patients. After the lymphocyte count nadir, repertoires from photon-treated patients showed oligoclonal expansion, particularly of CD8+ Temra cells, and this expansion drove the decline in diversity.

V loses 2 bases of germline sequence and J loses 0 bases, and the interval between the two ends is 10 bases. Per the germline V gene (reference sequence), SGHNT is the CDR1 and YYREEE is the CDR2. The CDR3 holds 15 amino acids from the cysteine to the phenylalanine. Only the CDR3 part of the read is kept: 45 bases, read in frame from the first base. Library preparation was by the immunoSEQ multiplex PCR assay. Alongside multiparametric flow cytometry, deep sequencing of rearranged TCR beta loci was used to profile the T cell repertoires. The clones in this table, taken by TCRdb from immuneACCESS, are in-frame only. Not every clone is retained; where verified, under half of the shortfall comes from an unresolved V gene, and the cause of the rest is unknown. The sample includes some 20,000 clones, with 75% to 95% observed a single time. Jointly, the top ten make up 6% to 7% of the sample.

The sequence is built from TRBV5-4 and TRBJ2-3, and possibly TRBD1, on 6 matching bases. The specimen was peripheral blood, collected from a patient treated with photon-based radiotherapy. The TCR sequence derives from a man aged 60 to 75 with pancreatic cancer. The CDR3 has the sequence CASSLGTTSTDTQYF. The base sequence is TGTGCCAGCAGCTTAGGGACAACTAGCACAGATACGCAGTATTTT.